A single sample is the source of the 22 T cell receptor beta chains below, sequenced in a study of cytomegalovirus exposure and HLA in healthy donors. PCR amplification relied on 60 Vbeta primers (plus 13 Jbeta primers). Profiling relied on immunoSEQ multiplex PCR, and the TCRdb table lists in-frame clones only, not all of them. Of 100,000 to 150,000 clones detected, approximately 83% appear once; the ten largest clones hold more than 3.5%. Sequencing was carried out using PBMCs. All receptors derive from a woman in her 40s in good health and CMV-seropositive.

The chain combines TRBV11-2 with TRBJ2-1; D is uncertain. V lost 0 bases to trimming and J lost 8 bases, with 11 bases between them. Germline CDR1 and CDR2: SGHAT and FQNNGV. This CDR3 is built from 14 residues. The CDR3 nucleotides read TGTGCCAGCAGCTTAGATCTCCTAGTCGATGAGCAGTTCTTC. Encoded protein: CASSLDLLVDEQFF.

The genes are TRBV27 and TRBJ2-5, with TRBD2 matching 7 bases. Germline values: CDR1 MNHEY, CDR2 SMNVEV (reference sequence). The ends lost 5 bases at V and 1 base at J; junction bases unmatched: 16. The CDR3 runs 18 residues. CDR3 loop: CASSPPPAWGGGQETQYF. For the CDR3, the DNA is TGTGCCAGCAGTCCGCCCCCAGCTTGGGGGGGTGGCCAAGAGACCCAGTACTTC.

For the CDR3, the DNA is TGTGCCAGCACCTCGGCGGGACTAGCGGGAGGAGTCGAGCAGTACTTC. Translating it yields CASTSAGLAGGVEQYF. The V call is TRBV27, the J call TRBJ2-7, with 15 positions matching TRBD2. Germline lookup yields CDR1 MNHEY and CDR2 SMNVEV (reference sequence). The CDR3 extends over 16 amino acids. The V gene end was trimmed by 7 bases and the J gene end by 6 bases; junction bases not matched to a gene: 10.

This chain connects TRBV11-2 to TRBJ2-7; 10 nucleotides align to TRBD2. The germline V gene encodes CDR1 SGHAT and CDR2 FQNNGV. The CDR3 is made up of 16 amino acids. The V segment lost 2 bases and the J segment 0 bases; nucleotides outside the gene matches: 4. As DNA, the CDR3 is TGTGCCAGCAGCTTAAGAAGGACTAGCGGCTCCTACGAGCAGTACTTC. Translation gives CASSLRRTSGSYEQYF.

This clone has only a few counts. The genes are TRBV27 and TRBJ2-7; D may be TRBD2 (6 bases). In germline, CDR1 is MNHEY, CDR2 SMNVEV (reference sequence). There are 16 residues in the CDR3. The V end was cut by 5 bases, the J end by 4 bases, with 21 bases between. The CDR3 coding sequence is TGTGCCAGCAGTCTCGGGGCAAGTGGAGGGCGTTACGAGCAGTACTTC. It specifies CASSLGASGGRYEQYF.

The chain recombines TRBV6-5 with TRBJ1-5, with a possible D match to TRBD1 (5 bases). The CDR3 has 15 amino acids. Between the trimmed V and J ends, which lost 4 bases and 2 bases, there was a span of 12 bases. Per the germline V gene, CDR1 is MNHEY and CDR2 is SVGAGI. The CDR3 nucleotides are TGTGCCAGCAGTTCCTTTTGGGGGGGCAATCAGCCCCAGCATTTT. This translates into CASSSFWGGNQPQHF.

The genes are TRBV5-4 and TRBJ2-3; tentatively, D is TRBD2 (5 bases). V gave up 4 bases and J gave up 3 bases, with 15 bases separating them. The CDR3 contains 15 residues. Germline values: CDR1 SGHNT, CDR2 YYREEE (reference sequence). As DNA, the CDR3 is TGTGCCAGCAGCCGGGCCCCTATAGCGACAGATACGCAGTATTTT. The encoded protein is CASSRAPIATDTQYF.

This chain connects TRBV27 to TRBJ1-2; 7 nucleotides align to TRBD1. Germline V gives CDR1 MNHEY, CDR2 SMNVEV (reference sequence). The CDR3 covers 13 residues. J gave up 7 bases and V 4 bases, and 6 bases lay outside the gene matches. The CDR3 is CASSWDSLSGYTF. CDR3 bases: TGTGCCAGCAGTTGGGACAGTCTTTCTGGCTACACCTTC.

This rearrangement joins TRBV7-9 to TRBJ2-7, with TRBD1 matching 8 bases. With V trimmed by 2 bases and J by 4 bases, 7 bases remained unmatched. CDR3 length equals 15 residues. The germline V gene encodes CDR1 SEHNR and CDR2 FQNEAQ (reference sequence). In nucleotides, the CDR3 is TGTGCCAGCAGCTTATCCGGACAGGGAGGATACGAGCAGTACTTC. Protein sequence: CASSLSGQGGYEQYF.

The chain couples TRBV9 to TRBJ2-3; possibly TRBD2 for D (6 bases). This CDR3 has 16 amino acids. Looked up from germline, CDR1 is SGDLS and CDR2 is YYNGEE. The ends were cut back, 4 bases at V and 1 base at J, with 16 bases in the middle. The CDR3 coding sequence is TGTGCCAGCAGCCATCGGCAGGCTAGCGGCACAGATACGCAGTATTTT. Protein: CASSHRQASGTDTQYF.

The chain recombines TRBV27 with TRBJ2-7; D is perhaps TRBD1 (6 bases). The CDR3 is 14 amino acids. Per the germline V gene, CDR1 is MNHEY and CDR2 is SMNVEV (reference sequence). Trimming took off 7 bases at V and 0 bases at J, with 13 bases between the two ends. The CDR3 reads CASKWTVSSYEQYF. The CDR3 DNA follows: TGTGCCAGCAAGTGGACAGTGAGCTCCTACGAGCAGTACTTC.

The rearrangement links TRBV6-6 to TRBJ2-1; 7 nucleotides align to TRBD2. CDR1 MNHNY and CDR2 SVGAGI come from the germline V gene (reference sequence). The CDR3 is 15 residues long. V lost 7 bases, J lost 9 bases, and 15 bases stayed unmatched. The CDR3 here is CASKPGLGEGPEQFF. CDR3 coding DNA: TGTGCCAGCAAACCTGGGTTGGGGGAGGGCCCTGAGCAGTTCTTC.

The rearrangement uses TRBV18 and TRBJ2-1; D is uncertain. V was pared by 3 bases and J by 0 bases, with 12 bases between. The CDR3 spans 16 residues. Germline V gene lookup returns CDR1 KGHSH and CDR2 LQKENI. The CDR3 sequence is CASSPGERSSYNEQFF. The CDR3 coding sequence is TGTGCCAGCTCACCTGGCGAAAGGAGCTCCTACAATGAGCAGTTCTTC.

J is TRBJ1-1 and V is TRBV5-1; D is possibly TRBD1 (6 bases). The germline CDR1 and CDR2 sequences are SGHRS and YFSETQ. There are 13 residues in the CDR3. V was clipped by 2 bases and J by 6 bases, with 11 bases between them. The CDR3 sequence: CASSFEGGPEAFF. CDR3 in DNA: TGCGCCAGCAGCTTCGAGGGGGGGCCTGAAGCTTTCTTT.

J is TRBJ2-5 and V is TRBV30, with no clear D. CDR1 is GTSNPN and CDR2 is SVGIG in the germline V gene (reference sequence). CDR3 length: 13 residues. Between the trimmed V and J ends, which lost 0 bases and 1 base, there was a span of 6 bases. CDR3 in DNA: TGTGCCTGGAGTGTACAGACCCAAGAGACCCAGTACTTC. This sequence encodes CAWSVQTQETQYF.

V usage is TRBV5-1 and J usage is TRBJ2-7, with D perhaps TRBD2 (5 bases). Germline V gene sequence: CDR1 SGHRS, CDR2 YFSETQ. The CDR3 has 14 amino acids. V gave up 0 bases and J gave up 7 bases, with 14 bases separating them. The CDR3 loop reads CASSLGTHLGEQYF. Written as DNA, the CDR3 is TGCGCCAGCAGCTTGGGGACTCACTTGGGGGAGCAGTACTTC. The full variable domain, in which reference TRBV5-1 and TRBJ2-7 provide the parts outside the CDR3, is KAGVTQTPRYLIKTRGQQVTLSCSPISGHRSVSWYQQTPGQGLQFLFEYFSETQRNKGNFPGRFSGRQFSNSRSEMNVSTLELGDSALYLCASSLGTHLGEQYFGPGTRLTVT.

This clone has just one count. The chain links TRBV6-5 to TRBJ2-5; the match to TRBD2 covers 10 bases. Germline CDR1 reads MNHEY; CDR2 reads SVGAGI. V gave up 4 bases and J gave up 5 bases; unmatched junction bases: 10. This CDR3 has 16 amino acids. The chain's CDR3 is CASSWSRAGGWETQYF. The DNA of the CDR3 is TGTGCCAGCAGTTGGAGTCGAGCGGGAGGGTGGGAGACCCAGTACTTC.

V usage is TRBV4-2 and J usage is TRBJ2-1, with D perhaps matching TRBD1 (7 bases). CDR1 and CDR2 (germline): LGHNA, YNFKEQ. Trimming stripped 1 base from V and 7 bases from J, with 17 bases between. The CDR3 length is 16 residues. The CDR3 loop reads CASSQVGAGGRNEQFF. In DNA form, the CDR3 reads TGTGCCAGCAGCCAAGTCGGGGCAGGGGGGCGAAATGAGCAGTTCTTC.

This chain connects TRBV7-3 to TRBJ2-1; 15 bases line up with TRBD2. The CDR3 is 22 residues long. Germline assignment: CDR1 SGHTA and CDR2 FQGTGA. Losses at the gene ends were 1 base for V and 6 bases for J; bases not matched to a gene: 19. The CDR3 loop is CASSLSPFPGTSGRPIRNEQFF. DNA of the CDR3: TGTGCCAGCAGCTTAAGTCCCTTTCCCGGGACTAGCGGGAGGCCCATTCGCAATGAGCAGTTCTTC.

As to this clone: One junction end does not reproduce the germline sequence, and a read error may be involved. This chain links TRBV15 with TRBJ1-5; D not certain. Germline values: CDR1 LNHNV, CDR2 YYDKDF (reference sequence). The CDR3 totals 17 residues. CDR3 bases: TGTGCCACCGGCAGAGCGGCGGCCTCTCGCAGCAATCAGCCCCAGCATTTT. As protein: CATGRAAASRSNQPQHF.

This chain uses TRBV27 with TRBJ1-1, with TRBD1 matching 7 bases. Germline V gene data show CDR1 as MNHEY and CDR2 as SMNVEV (reference sequence). After removal of 3 bases from V and 6 bases from J, the junction contained 4 bases not matched to a gene. The CDR3 loop spans 13 amino acids. CDR3: CASSLVTGSEAFF. The CDR3 region has the DNA TGTGCCAGCAGTTTGGTGACAGGGTCTGAAGCTTTCTTT.

Remarks on this clone: The junction does not match germline at one end; this may be a read error. This chain connects TRBV4-1 to TRBJ2-1, with D tentatively TRBD1 (6 bases). The CDR3 loop spans 15 amino acids. Germline CDR1 and CDR2: MGHRA and YSYEKL. The CDR3 here is CASSLRDQGRHEQLF. In nucleotides, the CDR3 is TGCGCCAGCAGCCTACGGGACCAGGGGCGTCATGAGCAGCTCTTC.